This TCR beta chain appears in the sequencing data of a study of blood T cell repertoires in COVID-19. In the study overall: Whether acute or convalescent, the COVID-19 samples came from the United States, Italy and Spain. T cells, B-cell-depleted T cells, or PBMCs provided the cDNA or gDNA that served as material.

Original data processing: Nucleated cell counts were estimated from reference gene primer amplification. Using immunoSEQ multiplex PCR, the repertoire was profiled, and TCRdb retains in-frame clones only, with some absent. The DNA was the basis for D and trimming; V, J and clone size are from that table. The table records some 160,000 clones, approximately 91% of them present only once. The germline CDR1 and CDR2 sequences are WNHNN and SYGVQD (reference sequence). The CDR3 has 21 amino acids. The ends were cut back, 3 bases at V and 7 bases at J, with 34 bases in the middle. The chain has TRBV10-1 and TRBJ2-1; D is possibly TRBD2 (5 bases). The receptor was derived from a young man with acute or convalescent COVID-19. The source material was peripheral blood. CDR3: CASSDKVSGMLRLRQWNEQFF. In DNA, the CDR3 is TGCGCCAGCAGTGATAAGGTTTCGGGGATGCTACGGCTTCGTCAGTGGAATGAGCAGTTCTTC.